The 2 T cell receptor beta chains below were found in one sample sequenced in a study of cytomegalovirus exposure and HLA in healthy donors. The PCR contained 60 Vbeta and 13 Jbeta primers. TCRdb's copy holds only in-frame clones and misses some; the assay was immunoSEQ multiplex PCR. The sample shows approximately 110,000 clones, about 61% of them seen only once. The specimen sequenced was PBMCs. The receptor set was obtained from a woman aged 30 to 39 in good health and CMV-seronegative.

This clone was seen just once. One junction end disagrees with the germline gene, perhaps due to a read error. This chain uses TRBV5-1 with TRBJ1-3, with D unresolved. CDR3 length: 17 residues. Germline V gives CDR1 SGHRS, CDR2 YFSETQ. Here the CDR3 reads CASRPGPGSGSGNTIYF. The CDR3 nucleotides are TGCGCCAGCAGACCCGGGCCGGGGAGTGGTTCTGGGAACACCATATATTTT.

CDR3 DNA: TGTGCCAGCAGCTTAACTAGTGGCACCGGGGAGCTGTTTTTT. Encoded protein: CASSLTSGTGELFF. The V gene is TRBV11-2, the J gene TRBJ2-2; D may be TRBD2 (5 bases). This CDR3 comprises 14 residues. V was trimmed by 2 bases and J by 4 bases, leaving 8 bases between them. The V gene's germline CDR1 is SGHAT and CDR2 FQNNGV.